A selection of T cell receptor beta chains follows, all from one sample in a study of cytomegalovirus exposure and HLA in healthy donors. Data came from immunoSEQ multiplex PCR; TCRdb stores just in-frame clones and leaves some out. Among 150,000 to 200,000 clones listed, 65% to 90% were seen once. The source material was PBMCs. These TCRs come from a human donor in good health. CDR3s include the opening cysteine and the closing phenylalanine or tryptophan. A D gene is named only where the DNA matches it firmly. Rows may omit the clone size; those that give it use once, few, many or a size class.

.	TRBV2	TRBJ1-5	.	CASSKQDRNQPQHF	TGTGCCAGCTCGAAGCAGGATCGCAATCAGCCCCAGCATTTT
.	TRBV4-1	TRBJ2-7	.	CASSQESRYEQYF	TGCGCCAGCAGCCAAGAAAGCCGCTACGAGCAGTACTTC
few	TRBV6-5	TRBJ2-7	.	CASSLQTGPFYEQYF	TGTGCCAGCAGTCTCCAGACAGGACCCTTTTACGAGCAGTACTTC
.	TRBV5-1	TRBJ1-1	.	CASSLYQGRTEAFF	TGCGCCAGCAGCTTGTATCAGGGTAGGACTGAAGCTTTCTTT
.	TRBV4-1	TRBJ2-1	TRBD1	CASSQAPQGVKVRVQFF	TGCGCCAGCAGCCAAGCGCCCCAGGGGGTAAAAGTTCGAGTGCAGTTCTTC
few	TRBV19	TRBJ1-5	.	CASNEQDQPQHF	TGTGCCAGTAACGAACAGGATCAGCCCCAGCATTTT
.	TRBV5-1	TRBJ2-2	.	CASSLNSGELFF	TGCGCCAGCTCGCTAAACTCCGGGGAGCTGTTTTTT
.	TRBV5-6	TRBJ2-7	.	CASSLDLGAYEQYF	TGTGCCAGCAGCTTGGATTTGGGAGCCTACGAGCAGTACTTC
.	TRBV9	TRBJ1-4	.	CASSGPTSKGKTNEKLFF	TGTGCCAGCAGCGGCCCTACCTCCAAGGGGAAAACTAATGAAAAACTGTTTTTT
.	TRBV5-1	TRBJ1-1	.	CASSLGLTEAFF	TGCGCCAGCAGCTTGGGTCTCACTGAAGCTTTCTTT
few	TRBV5-1	TRBJ2-1	TRBD2	CASSSSGGFNNEQFF	TGCGCCAGCAGCTCGAGCGGGGGGTTCAACAATGAGCAGTTCTTC
.	TRBV5-1	TRBJ1-1	.	CASSPPGCEAFF	TGCGCCAGCAGCCCGCCAGGGTGTGAAGCTTTCTTT
.	TRBV21-1	TRBJ2-1	.	CASSKALVGAYNEQFF	TGTGCCAGCAGCAAAGCGCTGGTAGGGGCCTACAATGAGCAGTTCTTC
.	TRBV7-6	TRBJ2-6	.	CASSPGRPAGANVLTF	TGTGCCAGCAGCCCAGGCAGGCCTGCTGGGGCCAACGTCCTGACTTTC
.	TRBV2	TRBJ1-5	TRBD1	CASSRQGFDQPQHF	TGTGCCAGCAGTAGACAGGGATTCGACCAGCCCCAGCATTTT
.	TRBV5-6	TRBJ2-3	TRBD2	CASSPGLAETFYTQYF	TGTGCCAGCAGCCCTGGACTAGCCGAGACCTTCTATACGCAGTATTTT